These 15 T cell receptor beta chains were all obtained from the same sample, sequenced in a study of cytomegalovirus exposure and HLA in healthy donors. The PCR ran on 60 Vbeta and 13 Jbeta primers. The repertoire was sequenced with immunoSEQ multiplex PCR; TCRdb's copy has only in-frame clones and lacks some. Here the sample spans 200,000 to 250,000 clones, more than 70% being singletons. The sequenced material came from PBMCs. The origin of the receptors is a human donor in good health.

This chain uses TRBV28 with TRBJ2-6; the match to TRBD1 covers 8 bases. V was clipped by 4 bases and J by 2 bases; unmatched bases: 4. Germline CDR1 and CDR2: MDHEN and SYDVKM. The CDR3 covers 16 residues. CDR3 loop: CASSSQGAAGANVLTF. The CDR3 nucleotides are TGTGCCAGCAGTTCCCAGGGGGCTGCTGGGGCCAACGTCCTGACTTTC. The entire variable domain, with the rest obtained from reference TRBV28 and TRBJ2-6, is as follows: DVKVTQSSRYLVKRTGEKVFLECVQDMDHENMFWYRQDPGLGLRLIYFSYDVKMKEKGDIPEGYSVSREKKERFSLILESASTNQTSMYLCASSSQGAAGANVLTFGAGSRLTVL.

CDR3 loop: CASSPRGTGGGGKPQHF. The CDR3 region has the DNA TGTGCCAGTAGTCCCCGAGGGACAGGGGGCGGGGGAAAGCCCCAGCATTTT. This chain connects TRBV19 to TRBJ1-5, with 12 positions matching TRBD1. The CDR3 loop spans 17 amino acids. From germline, CDR1 is LNHDA and CDR2 SQIVND (reference sequence). The V and J ends lost 5 bases and 8 bases, in that order; junction bases with no gene match: 13. Filled out from reference TRBV19 and TRBJ1-5, the complete variable domain reads DGGITQSPKYLFRKEGQNVTLSCEQNLNHDAMYWYRQDPGQGLRLIYYSQIVNDFQKGDIAEGYSVSREKKESFPLTVTSAQKNPTAFYLCASSPRGTGGGGKPQHFGDGTRLSIL.

This clone was detected only a few times. The DNA of the CDR3 is TGCGCCAGCAGCTTGGCTGGGCTAGCGGGAGCTAGTGAGCAGTTCTTC. Protein sequence: CASSLAGLAGASEQFF. This chain links TRBV5-1 with TRBJ2-1, with 10 bases aligning to TRBD2. This CDR3 contains 16 residues. Looked up from germline, CDR1 is SGHRS and CDR2 is YFSETQ. Trimming removed 0 bases from V and 9 bases from J; junction bases left unmatched: 9.

V and J are TRBV7-9 and TRBJ1-6; 8 nucleotides align to TRBD1. The CDR3 consists of 13 residues. From germline, CDR1 is SEHNR and CDR2 FQNEAQ (reference sequence). The trim removed 3 bases at V and 14 bases at J, leaving 6 bases unmatched. The chain's CDR3 is CASSLNQGATLHF. The CDR3, as DNA: TGTGCCAGCAGCTTGAACCAGGGGGCGACCCTCCACTTT.

The sample holds one count of this clone. V and J are TRBV10-3 and TRBJ1-1; D gene unclear. Per germline, CDR1 ENHRY and CDR2 SYGVKD. The V end was cut by 2 bases, the J end by 2 bases, with 9 bases between. The CDR3 runs 14 residues. The CDR3 DNA sequence: TGTGCCATCAGTGAGATTCCAGGTAACACTGAAGCTTTCTTT. Translation gives CAISEIPGNTEAFF.

This clone appeared a few times. The J gene is TRBJ1-2, the V gene TRBV5-1; possible D gene TRBD1, 5 bases. There are 14 residues in the CDR3. CDR1 SGHRS and CDR2 YFSETQ come from the germline V gene. Trimming took 0 bases from V and 6 from J, leaving 12 bases between them. CDR3 residues: CASSLGGRYDGYTF. As DNA, the CDR3 is TGCGCCAGCAGCTTGGGGGGCCGATATGATGGCTACACCTTC.

A single count supports this clone. V usage is TRBV7-2 and J usage is TRBJ2-7, with 8 nucleotides matching TRBD2. V shed 3 bases and J 7 bases; nucleotides not matched to a gene: 14. The V gene's germline CDR1 is SGHTA and CDR2 FQGNSA. This CDR3 comprises 16 residues. CDR3 protein: CASSFRGTRRGGEQYF. The CDR3 nucleotides are TGTGCCAGCAGCTTCCGGGGGACTAGAAGGGGCGGGGAGCAGTACTTC. The full variable domain, rest sourced from reference TRBV7-2 and TRBJ2-7, is GAGVSQSPSNKVTEKGKDVELRCDPISGHTALYWYRQSLGQGLEFLIYFQGNSAPDKSGLPSDRFSAERTGGSVSTLTIQRTQQEDSAVYLCASSFRGTRRGGEQYFGPGTRLTVT.

The chain carries TRBV6-1 and TRBJ2-7; the D gene is possibly TRBD1 (6 bases). The CDR3 runs 13 residues. Per the germline V gene, CDR1 is MNHNS and CDR2 is SASEGT. V was clipped by 2 bases and J by 4 bases, with 9 bases between them. The CDR3 loop is CASSEQGQYEQYF. DNA of the CDR3: TGTGCCAGCAGTGAACAGGGGCAGTACGAGCAGTACTTC.

The gene calls are TRBV6-5 and TRBJ2-2, with TRBD1 as a possible D gene (6 bases). V gave up 2 bases and J gave up 4 bases, with 11 bases separating them. The germline V gene has CDR1 MNHEY and CDR2 SVGAGI. The CDR3 is 15 residues long. The CDR3, as DNA: TGTGCCAGCAGTTACGGGGGCTCGGGCACCGGGGAGCTGTTTTTT. It codes for CASSYGGSGTGELFF.

CDR3 region: CASSVGALDPYEQYF. CDR3 bases: TGTGCCAGCAGCGTAGGGGCCCTGGACCCCTACGAGCAGTACTTC. The chain joins TRBV5-5 to TRBJ2-7; D might be TRBD1 (5 bases). V lost 4 bases and J 2 bases, leaving 16 bases between the germline ends. The CDR3 is 15 amino acids. Germline V lookup: CDR1 SGHKS, CDR2 YYEKEE (reference sequence).

This clone was observed once. V usage is TRBV7-2 and J usage is TRBJ2-5; 9 nucleotides match TRBD1. CDR3 size: 13 residues. V dropped 4 bases and J dropped 13; count of bases not matched to a gene: 10. Germline assignment: CDR1 SGHTA and CDR2 FQGNSA. The CDR3 nucleotides read TGTGCCAGCAGCTCGGGACAGGGCTTTGTTTCGTACTTC. Its protein is CASSSGQGFVSYF.

The chain couples TRBV9 to TRBJ2-5; 7 bases agree with TRBD2. The V gene's germline CDR1 is SGDLS and CDR2 YYNGEE. The CDR3 covers 16 residues. After removal of 3 bases from V and 2 bases from J, the junction contained 10 bases not matched to a gene. The chain's CDR3 is CASSGGVAGAQETQYF. The CDR3 nucleotides are TGTGCCAGCAGCGGAGGTGTGGCGGGAGCTCAAGAGACCCAGTACTTC.

In regard to this clone: Other nucleotide sequences from this sample produce the same CDR3. The J gene is TRBJ2-5, the V gene TRBV5-6; 10 bases match TRBD1. This CDR3 is built from 15 residues. Germline loops: CDR1 SGHDT, CDR2 YYEEEE. Trimming took 0 bases from V and 1 from J; bases not matched to a gene: 0. CDR3 bases: TGTGCCAGCAGCTTGGGGGACAGGGGCCAAGAGACCCAGTACTTC. As protein: CASSLGDRGQETQYF.

This chain links TRBV7-9 with TRBJ2-1; 7 bases agree with TRBD2. The length of the CDR3 is 15 residues. The germline V gene encodes CDR1 SEHNR and CDR2 FQNEAQ (reference sequence). Trimming removed 1 base from V and 2 bases from J; junction bases left unmatched: 2. The DNA for the CDR3 is TGTGCCAGCAGCTTAGGCGGGAGTGCCTACAATGAGCAGTTCTTC. Residues: CASSLGGSAYNEQFF.

The chain combines TRBV5-1 with TRBJ1-4; TRBD1 matches at 8 bases. Germline V gene lookup returns CDR1 SGHRS and CDR2 YFSETQ. The V segment lost 1 base and the J segment 8 bases; nucleotides outside the gene matches: 1. The CDR3 runs to 13 residues. The CDR3 nucleotides read TGCGCCAGCAGCTTGACAGGGGGGGAAAAACTGTTTTTT. Translated: CASSLTGGEKLFF.